This T cell receptor (beta chain) was sequenced for a study of Tregs in tolerant kidney transplant recipients. Overall study context: The nonmyeloablative bone marrow transplants came from related graft donors, with transient mixed chimerism.

Clones were read by immunoSEQ multiplex PCR, and TCRdb kept only the in-frame ones, dropping some. The table lists 100,000 to 120,000 clones, 90% of them singletons. Turning to this clone: Its antigen is currently unknown.

The length of the CDR3 is 15 residues. The V end lost 5 bases, the J end lost 8 bases, and 19 bases lay between the germline ends. Germline V gives CDR1 SGHAT, CDR2 FQNNGV. Unstimulated Tregs (CD4+CD25+CD127-) and CD4+CD25- non-Tregs were sorted from PBMCs. General study results and limits: Validation in larger populations is needed because few patients were studied. Biological reproducibility was not directly addressed, but technical replication error appeared minimal.

This rearrangement joins TRBV11-2 to TRBJ2-1; the D gene is possibly TRBD2 (5 bases). Here the sequenced sample was CD4+ T cells from blood, taken before the transplant. This sequence originates from a human donor who received a combined kidney and bone marrow transplant. CDR3 in DNA: TGTGCCAGCAGCATCGGAGCGGTCCGAAGGGATGAGCAGTTCTTC. Translation gives CASSIGAVRRDEQFF.